This T cell receptor beta chain originates from a study of HIV-infected children after antiretroviral therapy interruption. About the research overall: Interruption group median age around 8.8 years; continuous group around 8 years.

RNA-based 3' RACE libraries used unique molecular identifiers. TCRdb used MiXCR to reprocess the 3' RACE reads, holding one entry per CDR3 protein. The table records approximately 89,000 distinct CDR3 sequences, around 6.9% of them present only once. The treatment: PENTA 11 planned treatment interruption arm or continuous ART arm. This clonotype was seen many times. V lost 6 bases and J lost 5, with 10 bases in between. Germline loops: CDR1 MNHNS, CDR2 SASEGT. The CDR3 contains 12 residues. The starting material was CD45RA+ CD4+ T cells from PBMCs, pooled from several time points, obtained from a donor given antiretroviral therapy, either interrupted or continuous. Subset denoted: naive CD4+ CD45RA+ CD45RO- T cells. This chain joins TRBV6-1 and TRBJ2-5; D uncertain. This receptor was obtained from a pool of human donors with HIV. CDR3 protein: CASSQDGETQYF. The CDR3 DNA sequence: TGTGCCAGCAGCCAGGACGGGGAGACCCAGTACTTC.